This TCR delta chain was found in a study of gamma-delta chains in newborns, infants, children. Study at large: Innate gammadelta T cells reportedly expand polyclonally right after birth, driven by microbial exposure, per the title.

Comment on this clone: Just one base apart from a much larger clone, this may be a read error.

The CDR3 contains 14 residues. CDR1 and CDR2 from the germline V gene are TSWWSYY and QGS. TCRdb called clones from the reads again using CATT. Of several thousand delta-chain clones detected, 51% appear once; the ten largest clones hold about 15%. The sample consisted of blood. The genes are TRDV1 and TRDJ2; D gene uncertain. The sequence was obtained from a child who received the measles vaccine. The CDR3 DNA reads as TGTGCTCTTGGGGACCCGGCCCTCCTCGCACAACCCTTCTTT. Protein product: CALGDPALLAQPFF.